This T cell receptor (beta chain) was profiled in a study of cytomegalovirus exposure and HLA in healthy donors. Germline-derived CDR1 and CDR2 are MGHRA and YSYEKL. V lost 1 base and J lost 4; bases outside the gene matches: 4. This CDR3 comprises 14 residues. The PCR had 60 Vbeta and 13 Jbeta primers. The repertoire was sequenced with immunoSEQ multiplex PCR; TCRdb's copy has only in-frame clones and lacks some. The listing records 90,000 to 100,000 clones. This sequence was found in a young woman in good health and CMV-seronegative. Sequencing was done on a sample of PBMCs. V gene TRBV4-1 combines with J gene TRBJ2-7; 7 bases agree with TRBD2. CDR3 amino acids: CASSQGAGRYEQYF. The CDR3 nucleotides read TGCGCCAGCAGCCAAGGAGCGGGGCGATACGAGCAGTACTTC.